The 16 T cell receptor beta chains presented below share a single source sample, sequenced in a study of regulatory and conventional T cells in RAG deficiency. Method: immunoSEQ multiplex PCR; TCRdb's copy keeps in-frame clones and lacks some. The sample consists of under 35,000 clones, about 76% of them appearing once. Conventional CD4+ T cells were sorted from blood as CD25-low CD127-high cells. The same sample was also studied in work on regulatory T cells. From that second work: The PCR used 52 TRBV and 13 TRBJ primers.

The sequenced material came from CD4+ effector T cells sorted from blood. These receptors were taken from a human donor in good health.

This clone came up once. For the CDR3, the DNA is TGCGCCAGCAACCCGGGGATTATAGATGGCTACACCTTC. It specifies CASNPGIIDGYTF. This sequence joins TRBV5-1 and TRBJ1-2; no clear D. The germline gives CDR1 SGHRS, CDR2 YFSETQ. CDR3 size: 13 residues. Trimming took off 6 bases at V and 6 bases at J, with 15 bases between the two ends. Using reference TRBV5-1 and TRBJ1-2 for the parts outside the CDR3, the full variable domain is KAGVTQTPRYLIKTRGQQVTLSCSPISGHRSVSWYQQTPGQGLQFLFEYFSETQRNKGNFPGRFSGRQFSNSRSEMNVSTLELGDSALYLCASNPGIIDGYTFGSGTRLTVV.

This clone occurred once. J is TRBJ1-1 and V is TRBV6-6; the D is unclear. V was clipped by 2 bases and J by 8 bases, with 12 bases between them. This CDR3 comprises 13 residues. The germline V gene encodes CDR1 MNHNY and CDR2 SVGAGI (reference sequence). The CDR3 DNA is TGTGCCAGCAGTTACGGCTACGGCCGGGAAGCTTTCTTT. Amino acids: CASSYGYGREAFF.

The V and J genes are TRBV19 and TRBJ1-2, with D possibly TRBD1 on 5 matching bases. Trimming shortened V by 3 bases and J by 0 bases, and 8 bases separated the two germline ends. The germline V gene has CDR1 LNHDA and CDR2 SQIVND (reference sequence). This CDR3 comprises 14 residues. In DNA, the CDR3 is TGTGCCAGTAGTATTGGGGGAGCTAACTATGGCTACACCTTC. Translation gives CASSIGGANYGYTF.

This clone appeared a few times. The CDR3 DNA reads as TGTGCCAGTAGTACCGGACGGGCTGATACGCAGTATTTT. This codes for CASSTGRADTQYF. V is TRBV19 and J is TRBJ2-3; no firm D call. This CDR3 is built from 13 residues. In germline, CDR1 is LNHDA, CDR2 SQIVND (reference sequence). V was trimmed by 4 bases and J by 6 bases, leaving 11 bases between them.

This clone was counted between two and nine times. The rearrangement joins TRBV7-3 to TRBJ2-2; D is ambiguous. This CDR3 is 12 amino acids long. Trimming shortened V by 4 bases and J by 2 bases, and 2 bases separated the two germline ends. Germline V CDR1 and CDR2: SGHTA, FQGTGA. CDR3 loop: CASSYNTGELFF. The CDR3 DNA follows: TGTGCCAGCAGCTATAACACCGGGGAGCTGTTTTTT.

This clone has only a few counts. The chain couples TRBV2 to TRBJ1-5, with D possibly TRBD1 on 6 matching bases. This CDR3 contains 14 residues. The V and J ends lost 11 bases and 2 bases respectively, with 16 bases between them. Germline CDR1 reads SNHLY; CDR2 reads FYNNEI. CDR3 amino acids: CAATVDRRNQPQHF. DNA for the CDR3: TGTGCCGCTACCGTAGACAGGCGCAATCAGCCCCAGCATTTT.

V gene TRBV5-1 combines with J gene TRBJ2-1; no definite D call. V was clipped by 0 bases and J by 4 bases, with 8 bases between them. The CDR3 has 14 amino acids. Germline values: CDR1 SGHRS, CDR2 YFSETQ. CDR3 sequence (DNA): TGCGCCAGCAGCTTGGATGTGGGGTACAATGAGCAGTTCTTC. Amino acids: CASSLDVGYNEQFF.

V is TRBV6-5 and J is TRBJ2-5; possibly TRBD1 for D (5 bases). This CDR3 contains 12 residues. In germline, CDR1 is MNHEY, CDR2 SVGAGI. Trimming stripped 8 bases from V and 1 base from J, with 8 bases between. CDR3 loop: CASQGSQETQYF. CDR3 in DNA: TGTGCCAGCCAGGGCAGCCAAGAGACCCAGTACTTC.

The gene calls are TRBV2 and TRBJ1-4, with 7 bases matching TRBD1. The germline CDR1 and CDR2 sequences are SNHLY and FYNNEI. CDR3 length equals 12 residues. V gave up 5 bases and J gave up 13 bases; unmatched junction bases: 7. CDR3 in amino acids: CASSWTGPTLFF. The CDR3 DNA follows: TGTGCCAGCAGTTGGACAGGACCCACACTGTTTTTT.

This chain uses TRBV6-1 with TRBJ1-5, with D unclear. The CDR3 is 14 amino acids. V was pared by 3 bases and J by 0 bases, with 6 bases between. Germline V gene lookup returns CDR1 MNHNS and CDR2 SASEGT. This CDR3 is CASSEQDSNQPQHF. The CDR3 region has the DNA TGTGCCAGCAGTGAGCAAGATAGCAATCAGCCCCAGCATTTT.

The sample holds one count of this clone. The chain links TRBV2 to TRBJ1-4, with D maybe TRBD1 (6 bases). In germline, CDR1 is SNHLY, CDR2 FYNNEI. This CDR3 comprises 15 residues. The V end was cut by 5 bases, the J end by 7 bases, with 17 bases between. CDR3 protein: CASSPDRTGTEKLFF. CDR3 nucleotide sequence: TGTGCCAGCAGTCCAGACAGAACAGGGACTGAAAAACTGTTTTTT.

The rearrangement uses TRBV6-1 and TRBJ1-1, with TRBD1 as a possible D gene (5 bases). Germline lookup yields CDR1 MNHNS and CDR2 SASEGT. There are 13 residues in the CDR3. V was clipped by 6 bases and J by 2 bases, with 10 bases between them. The CDR3 region has the DNA TGTGCCAGCAGACAGGTTTATAACACTGAAGCTTTCTTT. Translating gives CASRQVYNTEAFF.

This sequence joins TRBV11-2 and TRBJ1-5, with a possible D match to TRBD1 (5 bases). This CDR3 region has 17 residues. The germline V gene encodes CDR1 SGHAT and CDR2 FQNNGV. Trimming took off 1 base at V and 4 bases at J, with 17 bases between the two ends. This chain's CDR3 is CASSLGRLGAGNQPQHF. The CDR3 DNA reads TGTGCCAGCAGCTTAGGTAGATTAGGGGCAGGGAATCAGCCCCAGCATTTT. Drawing the rest from reference TRBV11-2 and TRBJ1-5, the complete variable domain is EAGVAQSPRYKIIEKRQSVAFWCNPISGHATLYWYQQILGQGPKLLIQFQNNGVVDDSQLPKDRFSAERLKGVDSTLKIQPAKLEDSAVYLCASSLGRLGAGNQPQHFGDGTRLSIL.

This clone came up a few times. The chain is built from TRBV30 and TRBJ2-2, with 7 bases lining up with TRBD2. The CDR3 runs to 15 residues. The V and J ends lost 4 bases and 0 bases, in that order; junction bases with no gene match: 5. Germline V gene sequence: CDR1 GTSNPN, CDR2 SVGIG (reference sequence). The DNA of the CDR3 is TGTGCCTGGAACCAGCGGGGTACGAACACCGGGGAGCTGTTTTTT. Protein: CAWNQRGTNTGELFF.

The chain recombines TRBV2 with TRBJ2-2; TRBD2 agrees at 14 bases. The V and J ends lost 5 bases and 5 bases, in that order; junction bases with no gene match: 1. Germline CDR1 reads SNHLY; CDR2 reads FYNNEI. The CDR3 length is 15 residues. As DNA, the CDR3 is TGTGCCAGCAGTCGACTAGCGGGGGGGACCGGGGAGCTGTTTTTT. Amino acid sequence: CASSRLAGGTGELFF. Combining the CDR3 with reference TRBV2 and TRBJ2-2 gives the whole variable domain EPEVTQTPSHQVTQMGQEVILRCVPISNHLYFYWYRQILGQKVEFLVSFYNNEISEKSEIFDDQFSVERPDGSNFTLKIRSTKLEDSAMYFCASSRLAGGTGELFFGEGSRLTVL.

The gene calls are TRBV5-1 and TRBJ2-6, with D tentatively TRBD1 (6 bases). CDR1 and CDR2 (germline): SGHRS, YFSETQ. This CDR3 has 16 amino acids. V gave up 1 base and J gave up 1 base, with 9 bases separating them. CDR3 DNA sequence: TGCGCCAGCAGCTTGCTACAGGGATCTGGGGCCAACGTCCTGACTTTC. Protein: CASSLLQGSGANVLTF.